This T cell receptor beta chain stems from a study of shared clonotypes between healthy human individuals. Findings and caveats of the study: Non-shared clonotypes displayed generation probabilities falling below those of clonotypes present in all four donors.

Per the original methods: Filtering was not the same, since immunoSEQ gave junction-only sequences without quality scores. The method was immunoSEQ multiplex PCR; TCRdb's version includes in-frame clones alone and lacks a portion of them. That table gives V, J and clone size, and the DNA gave D and trimming. This table has just over 2,000,000 clones, 85% to 95% appearing once. As regards this clone: No antigen is known for it.

The V segment lost 3 bases and the J segment 0 bases; nucleotides outside the gene matches: 7. This CDR3 is built from 17 residues. Germline V gene lookup returns CDR1 LGHNA and CDR2 YNFKEQ. This receptor was obtained from a man between 18 and 35 years old in good health. Sequencing was done on a sample of naive CD4+ T cells sorted from blood. The subset was: CD45RA+ positively selected. The gene calls are TRBV4-2 and TRBJ1-1; 10 bases fit TRBD1. CDR3 residues: CASSQAGTGVMNTEAFF. For the CDR3, the DNA is TGTGCCAGCAGCCAGGCCGGGACAGGGGTTATGAACACTGAAGCTTTCTTT.